This entry describes one TCR beta chain. What it binds is not known. Clones were read by immunoSEQ multiplex PCR, and TCRdb kept only the in-frame ones, dropping some. The sample carries about 140,000 clones, 80% to 95% recorded once. This sample stems from a study of T cell responses to AZD1222 COVID-19 vaccine. Across the study: Second-dose intervals near 4 or 12 weeks were combined.

Study results and limitations: In all cases, repertoires were sampled only after the peak T cell response. Close to half of all spike-specific TCRs reportedly target regions of the variants that are unmutated. It should be noted that donors were predominantly white British and more often female, and clonal diversity was possibly underestimated.

With 4 bases clipped from V and 13 bases from J, the junction kept 4 bases outside the gene matches. The CDR3 extends over 13 amino acids. CDR1 and CDR2 from the germline V gene are SGHAT and FQNNGV. The receptor was isolated from an adult in good health. Sequencing was performed on peripheral blood, taken on day 0 of AZD1222 vaccination. J is TRBJ1-6 and V is TRBV11-2; 10 bases line up with TRBD1. CDR3 DNA sequence: TGTGCCAGCAGCTCCGTGACAGGGGGCCCCCTCCACTTT. This codes for CASSSVTGGPLHF. Combining the CDR3 with reference TRBV11-2 and TRBJ1-6 gives the whole variable domain EAGVAQSPRYKIIEKRQSVAFWCNPISGHATLYWYQQILGQGPKLLIQFQNNGVVDDSQLPKDRFSAERLKGVDSTLKIQPAKLEDSAVYLCASSSVTGGPLHFGNGTRLTVT.